Described below is a single T cell receptor beta chain sequence and its context. Which antigen it targets is not known. Base-call qualities are not available, and no considerably larger clone is one nucleotide away. This specimen comes from a study of technical replicates of blood from several donors (dated by TCRdb to the late 2010s). The library was made by the immunoSEQ multiplex PCR assay. TCRdb mirrors the immuneACCESS table, restricted to in-frame sequences. Some clones are absent from its copies; in checked studies, under half trace to an unresolved V gene, and the reason for the others is unknown. The sample table shows more than 90,000 clones, and nearly 97% are seen once. In total, the top ten clones hold over 0.25% of the sample. The germline V gene encodes CDR1 SGHVS and CDR2 FNYEAQ. There are 16 amino acids in the CDR3, from cysteine to phenylalanine inclusive. The CDR3 DNA has 48 bases and is translated from base 1. Compared with germline, V lacks 7 bases and J lacks 0 bases; bases without a gene match: 7.

The receptor chain draws on TRBV7-6 and TRBJ1-5; 9 junctional bases match TRBD1. The TCR originated in a human donor in good health. Source material: T cells isolated from PBMCs. The CDR3 has the sequence CASTRDRDYSNQPQHF. The nucleotide sequence reads as follows: TGTGCCAGCACCCGGGACAGGGATTATAGCAATCAGCCCCAGCATTTT.